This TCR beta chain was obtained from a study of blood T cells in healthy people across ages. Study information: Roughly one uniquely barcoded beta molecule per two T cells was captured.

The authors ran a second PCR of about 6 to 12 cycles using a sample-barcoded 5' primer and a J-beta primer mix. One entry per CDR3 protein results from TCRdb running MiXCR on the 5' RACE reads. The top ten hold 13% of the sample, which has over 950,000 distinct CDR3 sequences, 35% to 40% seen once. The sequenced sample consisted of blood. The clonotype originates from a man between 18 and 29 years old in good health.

CDR3 residues: CASSTGDRDMYF. The CDR3 nucleotides read TGTGCCAGCAGCACAGGGGACAGGGACATGTATTTT. The genes are TRBV9 and TRBJ2-3; 9 bases fit TRBD1. This CDR3 is built from 12 residues. The V gene end was trimmed by 4 bases and the J gene end by 14 bases; junction bases not matched to a gene: 8. The germline V gene has CDR1 SGDLS and CDR2 YYNGEE.